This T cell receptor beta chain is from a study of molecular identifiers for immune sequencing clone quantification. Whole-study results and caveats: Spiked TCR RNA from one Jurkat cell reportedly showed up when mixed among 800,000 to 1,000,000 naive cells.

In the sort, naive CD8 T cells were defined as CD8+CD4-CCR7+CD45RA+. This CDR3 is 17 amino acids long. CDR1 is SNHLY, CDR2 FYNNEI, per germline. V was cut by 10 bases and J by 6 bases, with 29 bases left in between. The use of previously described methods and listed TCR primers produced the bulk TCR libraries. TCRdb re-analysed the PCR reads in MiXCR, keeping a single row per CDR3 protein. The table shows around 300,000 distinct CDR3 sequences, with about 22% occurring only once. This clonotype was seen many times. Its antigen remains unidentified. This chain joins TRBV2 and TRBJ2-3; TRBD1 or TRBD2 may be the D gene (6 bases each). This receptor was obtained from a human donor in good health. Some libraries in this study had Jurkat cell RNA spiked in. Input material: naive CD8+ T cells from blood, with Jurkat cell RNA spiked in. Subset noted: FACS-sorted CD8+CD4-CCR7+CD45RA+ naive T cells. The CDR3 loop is CATTPRGQGPLLDTQYF. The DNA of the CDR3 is TGTGCCACCACTCCACGGGGGCAGGGGCCCTTGTTGGATACGCAGTATTTT.